What follows are 27 T cell receptor beta chains derived from one specimen sequenced in a study of vaccination effects on CD4 cells after COVID-19. These receptors' targets are unknown. Antigen-specific CD4+ T cells were expanded with viral peptide pools in the ViraFEST assay before sequencing. With nine to eleven days of culture completed, CD4+ T cells were isolated. Vaccine recipients had no previous SARS-CoV-2 infection; their nucleocapsid antibodies were negative. Clones were read by immunoSEQ multiplex PCR, and TCRdb kept only the in-frame ones, dropping some. In the table there are 60,000 to 65,000 clones, roughly 76% of which are singletons. The sample here was CD4+ T cells from PBMCs cultured with HCoV-OC43 spike peptides, taken before COVID-19 vaccination. Described subset: HCoV-OC43 spike overlapping peptide pool stimulation. The receptors here all came from a human donor who received a COVID-19 vaccine.

This chain links TRBV6-5 with TRBJ1-2; 7 bases map to TRBD1. This CDR3 is 16 amino acids long. Per the germline V gene, CDR1 is MNHEY and CDR2 is SVGAGI. The V and J ends lost 0 bases and 4 bases, in that order; junction bases with no gene match: 8. Here the CDR3 reads CASSYSNRGRGYGYTF. CDR3 nucleotide sequence: TGTGCCAGCAGTTACTCGAACAGGGGAAGGGGCTATGGCTACACCTTC.

This sequence joins TRBV4-3 and TRBJ2-5; 10 bases map to TRBD1. After removal of 3 bases from V and 5 bases from J, the junction contained 6 bases not matched to a gene. In germline, CDR1 is LGHNA, CDR2 YSLEER. This CDR3 has 15 amino acids. As DNA, the CDR3 is TGCGCCAGCAGCCACGTTGGACAGGGGGATGAGACCCAGTACTTC. This sequence encodes CASSHVGQGDETQYF.

There are a few counts of this clone. The rearrangement joins TRBV5-1 to TRBJ1-1; D gene uncertain. Germline assignment: CDR1 SGHRS and CDR2 YFSETQ. V lost 4 bases, J lost 2 bases, and 15 bases lay in between. The CDR3 consists of 15 residues. CDR3 loop: CASSELGFINTEAFF. The CDR3 region has the DNA TGCGCCAGCAGCGAATTGGGGTTTATTAACACTGAAGCTTTCTTT.

This rearrangement joins TRBV5-1 to TRBJ1-4; possibly TRBD1 for D (6 bases). Trimming left V 5 bases short and J 8 bases short, with 10 bases between. This CDR3 region has 12 residues. In germline, CDR1 is SGHRS, CDR2 YFSETQ. CDR3 in DNA: TGCGCCAGCAGGCTAACAGGGGAAAAACTGTTTTTT. It encodes CASRLTGEKLFF.

Note on this clone: Sequence at one end of the junction differs from germline and may be a read error. V gene TRBV12-3 or TRBV12-4 combines with J gene TRBJ2-1; D is unresolved. The CDR3 is made up of 8 amino acids. The CDR3 DNA sequence: TGTGCCAGCTACCCCGGGCTCTTC. Translating it yields CASYPGLF.

The chain joins TRBV14 to TRBJ2-5, with 7 bases identical to TRBD1. This CDR3 has 15 amino acids. Germline V gene sequence: CDR1 SGHDN, CDR2 FVKESK. Trimming removed 8 bases from V and 5 bases from J; junction bases left unmatched: 14. The CDR3 sequence: CASGPGTDYLETQYF. In DNA form, the CDR3 reads TGTGCCAGCGGTCCCGGGACAGATTATCTGGAGACCCAGTACTTC.

V is TRBV28 and J is TRBJ2-3; 8 nucleotides match TRBD1. V shed 2 bases, J shed 2 bases, and the junction held 12 bases outside the gene matches. The CDR3 contains 18 residues. Per germline, CDR1 MDHEN and CDR2 SYDVKM. The CDR3 reads CASSLRTRQGTLTDTQYF. For the CDR3, the DNA is TGTGCCAGCAGTTTAAGGACCCGACAGGGGACACTCACAGATACGCAGTATTTT.

The V and J genes are TRBV18 and TRBJ2-2, with no clear D. With 3 bases removed from V and 2 bases from J, the gap between germline ends came to 7 bases. Germline V CDR1 and CDR2: KGHSH, LQKENI. The CDR3 consists of 14 residues. In nucleotides, the CDR3 is TGTGCCAGCTCACCGGACGGTAACACCGGGGAGCTGTTTTTT. Translated: CASSPDGNTGELFF.

The chain recombines TRBV25-1 with TRBJ2-3; 7 positions agree with TRBD2. Germline lookup yields CDR1 MGHDK and CDR2 SYGVNS. The J segment lost 5 bases and the V segment lost 5 bases, leaving 4 bases of the junction unmatched. The CDR3 length is 13 residues. The DNA of the CDR3 is TGTGCCAGCAGTCCCTCTAGCGGAGATACGCAGTATTTT. This gives the protein CASSPSSGDTQYF.

The sample holds a few counts of this clone. The chain has TRBV7-2 and TRBJ2-5; 8 bases are a match to TRBD1. Per the germline V gene, CDR1 is SGHTA and CDR2 is FQGNSA. V trimming: 3 bases; J trimming: 4 bases; junction bases outside the gene matches: 4. This CDR3 spans 14 amino acids. Here the CDR3 reads CASSFPDRGETQYF. The CDR3 nucleotides are TGTGCCAGCAGCTTCCCAGACAGGGGAGAGACCCAGTACTTC.

This chain connects TRBV29-1 to TRBJ1-4; the D is unclear. CDR3 size: 13 residues. Germline V gives CDR1 SQVTM, CDR2 ANQGSEA. The V end lost 5 bases, the J end lost 0 bases, and 7 bases lay between the germline ends. CDR3: CSVRGPTNEKLFF. The CDR3 nucleotides read TGCAGCGTTAGAGGACCAACTAATGAAAAACTGTTTTTT.

Concerning this clone: Other DNA sequences in the sample encode the same CDR3. The chain joins TRBV5-1 to TRBJ2-7; 9 bases align to TRBD1. Looked up from germline, CDR1 is SGHRS and CDR2 is YFSETQ. J was trimmed by 5 bases and V by 4 bases; bases with no gene match: 4. The CDR3 is 13 amino acids. CDR3 nucleotides: TGCGCCAGCAGCCTGGGACAGGGAGACGAGCAGTACGTC. Its protein is CASSLGQGDEQYV.

This chain uses TRBV7-2 with TRBJ1-5; no definite D call. The germline CDR1 and CDR2 sequences are SGHTA and FQGNSA. The CDR3 sequence is 14 residues long. Trimming pared 2 bases from V and 2 bases from J, leaving 7 bases between. As DNA, the CDR3 is TGTGCCAGCAGCTTAAAAGGTGGCAATCAGCCCCAGCATTTT. Translated: CASSLKGGNQPQHF.

In regard to this clone: A read error may account for a junction end that differs from germline. The rearrangement uses TRBV3-1 (or the pseudogene TRBV3-2) and TRBJ2-5; D call uncertain. CDR1 and CDR2 (germline): LGHDT, YNNKEL (reference sequence). This CDR3 has 10 residues. The CDR3 region is CASSQQTQYF. The CDR3 DNA sequence: TGTGCCAGCAGCCAACAGACCCAGTACTTC.

This clone turned up a few times. V is TRBV15 and J is TRBJ1-3; 8 bases align to TRBD1. V was pared by 0 bases and J by 7 bases, with 8 bases of the junction left unmatched. Germline V gives CDR1 LNHNV, CDR2 YYDKDF (reference sequence). This CDR3 comprises 16 residues. The chain's CDR3 is CATSRDVRQGANTIYF. The DNA of the CDR3 is TGTGCCACCAGCAGAGATGTACGGCAGGGGGCGAACACCATATATTTT. The full variable domain, completed using reference TRBV15 and TRBJ1-3, is DAMVIQNPRYQVTQFGKPVTLSCSQTLNHNVMYWYQQKSSQAPKLLFHYYDKDFNNEADTPDNFQSRRPNTSFCFLDIRSPGLGDTAMYLCATSRDVRQGANTIYFGEGSWLTVV.

The chain carries TRBV5-6 and TRBJ1-1; weak D call: TRBD1 (6 bases). This CDR3 has 16 amino acids. CDR1 and CDR2 from the germline V gene are SGHDT and YYEEEE. The V and J ends lost 0 bases and 0 bases respectively, with 12 bases between them. As DNA, the CDR3 is TGTGCCAGCAGCTTGGGGGGGGCTAGCATGAACACTGAAGCTTTCTTT. Translating it yields CASSLGGASMNTEAFF.

The chain couples TRBV5-1 to TRBJ2-3; D perhaps matches TRBD2 (6 bases). The ends were cut back, 7 bases at V and 3 bases at J, with 15 bases in the middle. The CDR3 has 14 amino acids. The germline V gene encodes CDR1 SGHRS and CDR2 YFSETQ. CDR3: CASGRDRGTDTQYF. The CDR3, as DNA: TGCGCCAGCGGCCGGGATCGGGGGACAGATACGCAGTATTTT.

The DNA for the CDR3 is TGTGCCAGCAGTCGCCTCGGACTAGGGGTCCCTACAATTGGCAATGAGCAGTTCTTC. Its translation: CASSRLGLGVPTIGNEQFF. This rearrangement joins TRBV6-6 to TRBJ2-1; 7 bases match TRBD2. Germline V gives CDR1 MNHNY, CDR2 SVGAGI (reference sequence). This CDR3 has 19 residues. With 5 bases clipped from V and 6 bases from J, the junction kept 22 bases outside the gene matches.

The CDR3 here is CASRPGLAGKDSGANVLTF. For the CDR3, the DNA is TGTGCCAGCCGGCCCGGACTAGCGGGGAAAGACTCCGGGGCCAACGTCCTGACTTTC. The chain couples TRBV5-6 to TRBJ2-6, with TRBD2 identical over 12 bases. The CDR3 has 19 residues. The germline gives CDR1 SGHDT, CDR2 YYEEEE. V lost 7 bases to trimming and J lost 4 bases; unmatched junction nucleotides: 15. Full variable domain (missing parts from reference TRBV5-6 and TRBJ2-6): DAGVTQSPTHLIKTRGQQVTLRCSPKSGHDTVSWYQQALGQGPQFIFQYYEEEERQRGNFPDRFSGHQFPNYSSELNVNALLLGDSALYLCASRPGLAGKDSGANVLTFGAGSRLTVL.

The chain links TRBV28 to TRBJ1-1; perhaps TRBD1 as D (6 bases). V lost 4 bases, J lost 3 bases, and 24 bases lay in between. The CDR3 spans 18 residues. Germline CDR1 MDHEN, CDR2 SYDVKM. CDR3 in amino acids: CASSWLFGGGQGYTEAFF. The CDR3 nucleotides read TGTGCCAGCAGTTGGCTATTTGGCGGGGGCCAGGGATACACTGAAGCTTTCTTT.

This clone was counted once. The chain has TRBV5-1 and TRBJ1-1, with TRBD1 identical over 10 bases. Germline lookup yields CDR1 SGHRS and CDR2 YFSETQ. The length of the CDR3 is 18 residues. V shed 0 bases, J shed 2 bases, and the junction held 10 bases outside the gene matches. CDR3 in DNA: TGCGCCAGCAGCTTGGGGGCCCATCGGACAGGGGGAAACACTGAAGCTTTCTTT. It translates to CASSLGAHRTGGNTEAFF.

By frequency in the sample, this clone is medium-sized. The V call is TRBV30, the J call TRBJ2-4; 9 nucleotides match TRBD2. The V gene end was trimmed by 1 base and the J gene end by 8 bases; junction bases not matched to a gene: 6. Germline V gives CDR1 GTSNPN, CDR2 SVGIG (reference sequence). The CDR3 spans 14 residues. Here the CDR3 DNA reads TGTGCCTGGAGTGACCGGACTAGCGCGCACATTCAGTACTTC. Its translation is CAWSDRTSAHIQYF.

J is TRBJ1-2 and V is TRBV19, with unresolved D. Trimming pared 3 bases from V and 0 bases from J, leaving 14 bases between. The V gene's germline CDR1 is LNHDA and CDR2 SQIVND (reference sequence). The CDR3 sequence is 16 residues long. The CDR3 loop is CASSMAGGTTNYGYTF. The CDR3 bases are TGTGCCAGTAGTATGGCAGGAGGAACTACTAACTATGGCTACACCTTC.

This chain joins TRBV10-1 and TRBJ2-1; TRBD1 or TRBD2 may be the D gene (5 bases each). The germline CDR1 and CDR2 sequences are WNHNN and SYGVQD (reference sequence). The CDR3 sequence is 15 residues long. Between the trimmed V and J ends, which lost 2 bases and 3 bases, there was a span of 11 bases. This CDR3 is CASSERGAFYNEQFF. As DNA, the CDR3 is TGCGCCAGCAGTGAGAGAGGGGCTTTCTACAATGAGCAGTTCTTC.

J is TRBJ2-3 and V is TRBV11-3; TRBD2 aligns across 11 bases. With V trimmed by 0 bases and J by 1 base, 15 bases remained unmatched. CDR3 size: 21 residues. From germline, CDR1 is SGHNT and CDR2 YENEEA. The CDR3 region has the DNA TGTGCCAGCAGCTTAGAGGGACCGGGACTAGCGGTATCCCAGGGCACAGATACGCAGTATTTT. Translating gives CASSLEGPGLAVSQGTDTQYF.

The chain uses TRBV9 and TRBJ2-2; 8 bases map to TRBD1. V trimming: 6 bases; J trimming: 3 bases; junction bases outside the gene matches: 7. This CDR3 is built from 15 residues. Looked up from germline, CDR1 is SGDLS and CDR2 is YYNGEE. This CDR3 reads CASTRTGRDTGELFF. CDR3 in DNA: TGTGCCAGCACCCGGACAGGGAGAGACACCGGGGAGCTGTTTTTT.

CDR3 sequence: CATSRDHAGVNEKLFF. CDR3 coding DNA: TGTGCCACCAGCAGAGATCATGCAGGGGTTAATGAAAAACTGTTTTTT. V gene TRBV15 combines with J gene TRBJ1-4, with TRBD1 as a possible D gene (6 bases). The CDR3 is made up of 16 amino acids. CDR1 and CDR2 from the germline V gene are LNHNV and YYDKDF (reference sequence). Trimming removed 0 bases from V and 4 bases from J, with 12 bases in between.